The clone carrying this T cell receptor (beta chain) has ten or more counts. The CDR3 is 13 amino acids. Trimming cost V 3 bases and J 2 bases, with 8 bases left between them. Germline assignment: CDR1 SGHRS and CDR2 YFSETQ. This sample was included in a study of naive and memory T cell subsets. The SP2 primer and nested alpha and beta constant region primers amplified ligated cDNA in four rounds. TCRdb itself ran the UMI-ligation and nested PCR reads through MiXCR, one entry per CDR3 protein. The table has under 25,000 distinct CDR3 sequences, about 6.1% seen once. The treatment: skin biopsy from PPD injection site in Mantoux-positive individual. A UMI-containing oligonucleotide was joined by 3' ligation to the TCR cDNA template.

Sequenced here: skin, sampled from a tuberculin skin test site. This chain links TRBV5-1 with TRBJ1-2; D unresolved. The receptor comes from an adult in good health. The CDR3 region has the DNA TGCGCCAGCAGCTATGGACGGAACTATGGCTACACCTTC. It translates to CASSYGRNYGYTF. Together with reference TRBV5-1 and TRBJ1-2, the CDR3 gives the full variable domain: KAGVTQTPRYLIKTRGQQVTLSCSPISGHRSVSWYQQTPGQGLQFLFEYFSETQRNKGNFPGRFSGRQFSNSRSEMNVSTLELGDSALYLCASSYGRNYGYTFGSGTRLTVV.